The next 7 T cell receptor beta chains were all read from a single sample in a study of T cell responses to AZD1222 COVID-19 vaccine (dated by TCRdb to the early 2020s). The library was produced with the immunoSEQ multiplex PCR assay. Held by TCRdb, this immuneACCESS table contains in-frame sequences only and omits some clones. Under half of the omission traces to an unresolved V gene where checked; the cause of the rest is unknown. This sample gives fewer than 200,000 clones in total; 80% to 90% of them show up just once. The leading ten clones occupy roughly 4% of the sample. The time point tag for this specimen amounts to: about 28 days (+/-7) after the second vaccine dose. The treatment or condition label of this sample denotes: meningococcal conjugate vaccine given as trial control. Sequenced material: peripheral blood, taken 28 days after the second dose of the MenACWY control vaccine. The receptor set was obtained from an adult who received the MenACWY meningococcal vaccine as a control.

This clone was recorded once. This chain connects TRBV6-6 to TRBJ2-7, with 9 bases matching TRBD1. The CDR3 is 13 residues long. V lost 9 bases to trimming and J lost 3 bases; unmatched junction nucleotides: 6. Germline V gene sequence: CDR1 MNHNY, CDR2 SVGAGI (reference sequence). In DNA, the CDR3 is TGTGCCAGTTTCGCGGACAGGGGCTACGAGCAGTACTTC. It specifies CASFADRGYEQYF.

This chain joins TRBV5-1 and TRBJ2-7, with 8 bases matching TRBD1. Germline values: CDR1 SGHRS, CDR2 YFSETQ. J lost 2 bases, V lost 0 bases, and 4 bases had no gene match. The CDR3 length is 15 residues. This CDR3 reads CASSLVAGGTYEQYF. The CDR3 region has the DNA TGCGCCAGCAGCTTGGTTGCAGGGGGCACCTACGAGCAGTACTTC.

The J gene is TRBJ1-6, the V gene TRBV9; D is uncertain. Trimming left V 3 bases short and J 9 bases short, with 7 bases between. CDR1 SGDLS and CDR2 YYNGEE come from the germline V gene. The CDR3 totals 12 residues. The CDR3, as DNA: TGTGCCAGCAGCGGATGGGCTTCACCCCTCCACTTT. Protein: CASSGWASPLHF.

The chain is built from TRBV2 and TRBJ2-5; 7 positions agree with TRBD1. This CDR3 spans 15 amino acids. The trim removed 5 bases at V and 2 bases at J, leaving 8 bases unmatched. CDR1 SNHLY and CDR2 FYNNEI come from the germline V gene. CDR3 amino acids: CASSPAGTAQETQYF. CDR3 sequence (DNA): TGTGCCAGCAGTCCTGCCGGGACAGCACAAGAGACCCAGTACTTC. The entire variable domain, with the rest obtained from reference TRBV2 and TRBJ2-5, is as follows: EPEVTQTPSHQVTQMGQEVILRCVPISNHLYFYWYRQILGQKVEFLVSFYNNEISEKSEIFDDQFSVERPDGSNFTLKIRSTKLEDSAMYFCASSPAGTAQETQYFGPGTRLLVL.

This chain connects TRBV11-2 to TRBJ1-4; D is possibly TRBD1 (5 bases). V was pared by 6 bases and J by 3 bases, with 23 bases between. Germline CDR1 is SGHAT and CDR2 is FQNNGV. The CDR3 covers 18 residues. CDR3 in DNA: TGTGCCAGCAGACGCCCGAGAGGGGAGGGGAAGCCTAATGAAAAACTGTTTTTT. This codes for CASRRPRGEGKPNEKLFF.

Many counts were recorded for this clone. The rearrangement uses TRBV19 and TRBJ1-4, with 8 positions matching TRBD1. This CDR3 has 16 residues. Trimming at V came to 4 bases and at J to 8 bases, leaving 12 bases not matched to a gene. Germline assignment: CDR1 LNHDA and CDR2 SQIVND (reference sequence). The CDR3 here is CASSKGRGTGGEKLFF. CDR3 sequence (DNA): TGTGCCAGTAGTAAAGGCCGGGGGACAGGAGGGGAAAAACTGTTTTTT. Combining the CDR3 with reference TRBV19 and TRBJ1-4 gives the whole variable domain DGGITQSPKYLFRKEGQNVTLSCEQNLNHDAMYWYRQDPGQGLRLIYYSQIVNDFQKGDIAEGYSVSREKKESFPLTVTSAQKNPTAFYLCASSKGRGTGGEKLFFGSGTQLSVL.

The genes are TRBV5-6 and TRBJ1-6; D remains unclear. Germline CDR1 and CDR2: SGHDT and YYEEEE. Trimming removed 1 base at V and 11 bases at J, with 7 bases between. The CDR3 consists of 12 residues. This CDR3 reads CASSLPQAPLHF. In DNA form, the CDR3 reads TGTGCCAGCAGCTTGCCTCAAGCACCCCTCCACTTT. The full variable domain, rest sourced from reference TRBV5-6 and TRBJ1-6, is DAGVTQSPTHLIKTRGQQVTLRCSPKSGHDTVSWYQQALGQGPQFIFQYYEEEERQRGNFPDRFSGHQFPNYSSELNVNALLLGDSALYLCASSLPQAPLHFGNGTRLTVT.